The 11 T cell receptor beta chains below come from one sample, sequenced in a study of human T cells and chemical hapten exposure. Time point in this sample: patch test 1, 2 weeks after DPC sensitization. The treatment is: therapeutic diphenylcyclopropenone sensitization with weekly scalp DPC. TCRdb fed the RACE reads into MiXCR, producing one record per CDR3 protein. The sample holds nearly 80,000 distinct CDR3 sequences, about a tenth seen once. The sequenced sample was whole blood, obtained in connection with sensitization to the hapten diphenylcyclopropenone (DPC). Source of these receptors: a woman in her fifties or sixties with alopecia areata. Some clones in this sample may be carry-over from other donors' samples.

A remark on this clonotype: A much larger clone differs from this one at a single base, so this may be a read error. CDR3 residues: CASTSWVTGYNQPQHF. In nucleotides, the CDR3 is TGTGCCAGCACCAGTTGGGTCACCGGGTATAATCAGCCCCAGCATTTT. The V call is TRBV28, the J call TRBJ1-5, with D unresolved. Germline values: CDR1 MDHEN, CDR2 SYDVKM. The CDR3 is 16 amino acids. The V and J ends lost 7 bases and 4 bases respectively, with 20 bases between them.

The J gene is TRBJ2-1, the V gene TRBV11-2, with a possible D match to TRBD2 (6 bases). Germline V gives CDR1 SGHAT, CDR2 FQNNGV. CDR3 length: 15 residues. The V and J ends lost 3 bases and 10 bases respectively, with 19 bases between them. The CDR3 DNA follows: TGTGCCAGCAGCTTGGTTCGAGGGGCCCGGGAGGAGCAGTTCTTC. Translation gives CASSLVRGAREEQFF. Filled out from reference TRBV11-2 and TRBJ2-1, the complete variable domain reads EAGVAQSPRYKIIEKRQSVAFWCNPISGHATLYWYQQILGQGPKLLIQFQNNGVVDDSQLPKDRFSAERLKGVDSTLKIQPAKLEDSAVYLCASSLVRGAREEQFFGPGTRLTVL.

The chain uses TRBV20-1 and TRBJ2-7, with 10 bases that match TRBD2. This CDR3 contains 15 residues. Germline trimming cut 6 bases from V and 1 base from J; bases unmatched to any gene: 9. CDR1 is DFQATT, CDR2 SNEGSKA, per germline (reference sequence). CDR3 region: CSAIPPGLASYEQYF. The CDR3 DNA sequence: TGCAGTGCCATTCCCCCGGGACTAGCGTCCTACGAGCAGTACTTC.

The CDR3 nucleotides read TGTGCCAGCAGCGGTGGGGGTTTTGACAATCAGCCCCAGCATTTT. Amino acids: CASSGGGFDNQPQHF. The chain recombines TRBV11-2 with TRBJ1-5, with a weak D call TRBD1 (5 bases). This CDR3 is built from 15 residues. CDR1 is SGHAT and CDR2 is FQNNGV in the germline V gene. Trimming stripped 5 bases from V and 3 bases from J, with 14 bases between.

This sequence joins TRBV4-1 and TRBJ2-2; D remains ambiguous. Trimming shortened V by 2 bases and J by 1 base, and 11 bases separated the two germline ends. The CDR3 sequence is 16 residues long. CDR1 MGHRA and CDR2 YSYEKL come from the germline V gene. The chain's CDR3 is CASSQLVNLNTGELFF. DNA for the CDR3: TGCGCCAGCAGCCAATTGGTGAATCTGAACACCGGGGAGCTGTTTTTT.

The chain carries TRBV5-1 and TRBJ1-1; D is undetermined. The CDR3 sequence is 13 residues long. V was pared by 2 bases and J by 10 bases, with 15 bases between. Looked up from germline, CDR1 is SGHRS and CDR2 is YFSETQ. The CDR3 reads CASSFNRLATAFF. DNA of the CDR3: TGCGCCAGCAGCTTCAACCGCCTGGCTACAGCTTTCTTT. The complete variable domain, with remaining parts taken from reference TRBV5-1 and TRBJ1-1, reads KAGVTQTPRYLIKTRGQQVTLSCSPISGHRSVSWYQQTPGQGLQFLFEYFSETQRNKGNFPGRFSGRQFSNSRSEMNVSTLELGDSALYLCASSFNRLATAFFGQGTRLTVV.

The V gene is TRBV3-1, the J gene TRBJ2-2; 9 nucleotides align to TRBD2. This CDR3 has 18 amino acids. Germline trimming cut 1 base from V and 0 bases from J; bases unmatched to any gene: 6. Germline CDR1 LGHDT, CDR2 YNNKEL (reference sequence). This chain's CDR3 is CASSQVAGVSANTGELFF. The CDR3 DNA follows: TGTGCCAGCAGCCAAGTAGCGGGAGTTTCAGCGAACACCGGGGAGCTGTTTTTT.

This clonotype turned up a few times. The chain carries TRBV12-3 or TRBV12-4 and TRBJ2-7; D might be TRBD2 (5 bases). Trimming took 2 bases from V and 6 from J, leaving 14 bases between them. The CDR3 consists of 14 residues. CDR3 loop: CASSLPGQAGEQYF. The CDR3 DNA follows: TGTGCCAGCAGTTTACCCGGCCAGGCGGGCGAGCAGTACTTC.

Comments on this clonotype: This may arise from a read error, as a much more abundant clone is one base away. V and J are TRBV5-1 and TRBJ2-2; D possibly matches TRBD1 or TRBD2 (6 bases each). Trimming took 0 bases from V and 7 from J, leaving 16 bases between them. Germline V lookup: CDR1 SGHRS, CDR2 YFSETQ. There are 16 residues in the CDR3. The CDR3 spells CASSLAAGDGSGELFF. The CDR3 DNA is TGCGCCAGCAGCTTGGCGGCAGGGGACGGGAGCGGGGAGCTGTTTTTT.

There are a few counts of this clonotype. The chain couples TRBV29-1 to TRBJ2-3; TRBD2 is a possible D gene (5 bases). This CDR3 is built from 9 residues. V dropped 6 bases and J dropped 7 bases, with 5 bases sitting between them. Germline V gene sequence: CDR1 SQVTM, CDR2 ANQGSEA. DNA of the CDR3: TGCAGCGTCGGGAATACGCAGTATTTT. Amino acid sequence: CSVGNTQYF.

The chain carries TRBV6-5 and TRBJ1-5; D unresolved. Germline CDR1 MNHEY, CDR2 SVGAGI. The CDR3 contains 14 residues. Between the trimmed V and J ends, which lost 8 bases and 2 bases, there was a span of 13 bases. The DNA for the CDR3 is TGTGCCAGCCGAAGGTCGGCGGGCAATCAGCCCCAGCATTTT. Its protein is CASRRSAGNQPQHF.